The 32 T cell receptor beta chains below all came from one sample that was sequenced in a study of immune evolution from preneoplasia to lung adenocarcinoma. Only in-frame clones appear in the TCRdb table, and some are missing; sequencing was by immunoSEQ multiplex PCR. The repertoire includes under 7,000 clones, about 81% of them detected once, and approximately 5.8% sits in the top ten. The source material was FFPE invasive lung adenocarcinoma tissue. These receptor sequences come from a person aged 45-65 years with lung adenocarcinoma.

V usage is TRBV14 and J usage is TRBJ1-4; the D gene is possibly TRBD1 (5 bases). The germline gives CDR1 SGHDN, CDR2 FVKESK. The CDR3 loop spans 16 amino acids. The V and J ends lost 4 bases and 4 bases respectively, with 16 bases between them. Here the CDR3 DNA reads TGTGCCAGCAGCCCCGCCGGGGGTTTTGTTAATGAAAAACTGTTTTTT. It is translated as CASSPAGGFVNEKLFF.

As DNA, the CDR3 is TGTGCCAGCCTAAAAGACAGGCTGAACACTGAAGCTTTCTTT. Translated, it gives CASLKDRLNTEAFF. The V and J genes are TRBV30 and TRBJ1-1, with D possibly TRBD1 on 6 matching bases. Germline CDR1 GTSNPN, CDR2 SVGIG (reference sequence). The CDR3 totals 14 residues. Trimming took off 8 bases at V and 0 bases at J, with 16 bases between the two ends.

The rearrangement joins TRBV6-6 to TRBJ2-7; weak D call: TRBD1 (5 bases). The CDR3 length is 12 residues. V lost 6 bases and J lost 4, with 10 bases in between. In germline, CDR1 is MNHNY, CDR2 SVGAGI (reference sequence). The CDR3, as DNA: TGTGCCAGCAGGGGGCTGGGGTACGAGCAGTACTTC. Amino acid sequence: CASRGLGYEQYF.

In its sample, this clone was seen once. The chain uses TRBV5-1 and TRBJ1-2; D perhaps matches TRBD1 (5 bases). Trimming shortened V by 0 bases and J by 5 bases, and 23 bases separated the two germline ends. This CDR3 has 18 amino acids. The germline gives CDR1 SGHRS, CDR2 YFSETQ. The chain's CDR3 is CASSLAGPLETGLYGYTF. The CDR3 DNA is TGCGCCAGCAGCTTGGCCGGGCCTCTTGAGACGGGGCTGTATGGCTACACCTTC.

The V call is TRBV18, the J call TRBJ2-7; tentative D call: TRBD1 (7 bases). Germline V gene data show CDR1 as KGHSH and CDR2 as LQKENI. There are 15 residues in the CDR3. Trimming removed 1 base from V and 0 bases from J, with 10 bases in between. CDR3 nucleotide sequence: TGTGCCAGCTCACCACTGCGGGACAGCTCCTACGAGCAGTACTTC. Residues: CASSPLRDSSYEQYF.

The chain recombines TRBV30 with TRBJ2-7, with TRBD2 identical over 8 bases. The CDR3 runs to 14 residues. V shed 3 bases, J shed 1 base, and the junction held 5 bases outside the gene matches. Germline loops: CDR1 GTSNPN, CDR2 SVGIG (reference sequence). The CDR3 DNA reads as TGTGCCTGGAGAAAACTAGCGGATTCCTACGAGCAGTACTTC. Its translation is CAWRKLADSYEQYF.

This rearrangement joins TRBV28 to TRBJ1-1, with a weak D call TRBD1 (6 bases). V was cut by 6 bases and J by 4 bases, with 18 bases left in between. The CDR3 extends over 15 amino acids. In germline, CDR1 is MDHEN, CDR2 SYDVKM. The CDR3 nucleotides read TGTGCCAGCAGCAATGACAGGCCTCGGACCACTGAAGCTTTCTTT. As protein: CASSNDRPRTTEAFF.

The chain has TRBV28 and TRBJ2-1; 7 bases map to TRBD2. V was clipped by 3 bases and J by 3 bases; unmatched bases: 14. CDR1 MDHEN and CDR2 SYDVKM come from the germline V gene. CDR3 length: 18 amino acids. CDR3 coding DNA: TGTGCCAGCAGTTTCGGTTTAGGACTAGTCAATATCTACAATGAGCAGTTCTTC. Its translation: CASSFGLGLVNIYNEQFF.

Only a few counts were recorded for this clone. The CDR3 DNA reads as TGTGCCTGGACGAAGGGCCAAAACACTGAAGCTTTCTTT. Its translation: CAWTKGQNTEAFF. The V call is TRBV30, the J call TRBJ1-1; D remains unclear. Trimming took off 4 bases at V and 2 bases at J, with 11 bases between the two ends. Germline V lookup: CDR1 GTSNPN, CDR2 SVGIG (reference sequence). CDR3 length: 13 amino acids.

DNA for the CDR3: TGCGCCAGCAGCGTGGGAGCTTCCAACAACAATGAGCAGTTCTTC. It encodes CASSVGASNNNEQFF. The chain employs TRBV10-1 and TRBJ2-1; D may be TRBD2 (5 bases). This CDR3 has 15 amino acids. In germline, CDR1 is WNHNN, CDR2 SYGVQD (reference sequence). V was pared by 6 bases and J by 5 bases, with 17 bases between.

The chain employs TRBV27 and TRBJ2-3, with D hard to call. This CDR3 has 12 amino acids. CDR1 and CDR2 (germline): MNHEY, SMNVEV (reference sequence). Deletions cut 6 bases from V and 8 bases from J, with 12 bases between. The CDR3 nucleotides read TGTGCCAGCAGCCCAGGCGAAAGTACGCAGTATTTT. It encodes CASSPGESTQYF.

The chain couples TRBV15 to TRBJ2-1; maybe TRBD1 (6 bases). The CDR3 contains 18 residues. Deletions cut 2 bases from V and 6 bases from J, with 23 bases between. CDR1 is LNHNV and CDR2 is YYDKDF in the germline V gene (reference sequence). As DNA, the CDR3 is TGTGCCACCAGCAGACCCTCGGTCGGACAGAACTTGCTCAATGAGCAGTTCTTC. As protein: CATSRPSVGQNLLNEQFF.

The chain joins TRBV27 to TRBJ1-5; D gene uncertain. The length of the CDR3 is 14 residues. The ends were cut back, 3 bases at V and 1 base at J, with 7 bases in the middle. Germline CDR1 and CDR2: MNHEY and SMNVEV (reference sequence). The CDR3 DNA is TGTGCCAGCAGTTTGGCAAGGAGCAATCAGCCCCAGCATTTT. Protein: CASSLARSNQPQHF.

The chain has TRBV11-2 and TRBJ1-3; D is uncertain. The CDR3 covers 15 residues. CDR1 is SGHAT and CDR2 is FQNNGV in the germline V gene. Trimming cost V 5 bases and J 0 bases, with 11 bases left between them. The CDR3 sequence is CASSQRIDSGNTIYF. Here the CDR3 DNA reads TGTGCCAGCAGCCAGAGAATAGACTCTGGAAACACCATATATTTT.

The rearrangement links TRBV28 to TRBJ2-3, with 8 bases that match TRBD2. Germline CDR1 reads MDHEN; CDR2 reads SYDVKM. J gave up 4 bases and V 6 bases, and 9 bases lay outside the gene matches. This CDR3 has 15 amino acids. Written as DNA, the CDR3 is TGTGCCAGCAGGGGAGGACAGCGGGGGTCAGATACGCAGTATTTT. Its protein is CASRGGQRGSDTQYF.

This clone was found once. This sequence joins TRBV6-1 and TRBJ1-2; D gene unclear. Trimming stripped 7 bases from V and 6 bases from J, with 12 bases between. The CDR3 runs 12 residues. CDR1 is MNHNS and CDR2 is SASEGT in the germline V gene. CDR3 amino acids: CASKELQHGYTF. The DNA for the CDR3 is TGTGCCAGCAAGGAACTCCAACATGGCTACACCTTC.

V usage is TRBV18 and J usage is TRBJ1-4; TRBD1 might be the D (6 bases). The V gene lost 5 bases and the J gene lost 3 bases, with 13 bases spanning the gap. Germline V CDR1 and CDR2: KGHSH, LQKENI. The CDR3 has 15 residues. In nucleotides, the CDR3 is TGTGCCAGCTCATCCACCGGGACACCTAATGAAAAACTGTTTTTT. This codes for CASSSTGTPNEKLFF.

The chain employs TRBV6-5 and TRBJ1-2, with 7 bases fitting TRBD1. The CDR3 totals 16 residues. V dropped 4 bases and J dropped 2; count of bases not matched to a gene: 10. Per germline, CDR1 MNHEY and CDR2 SVGAGI. In nucleotides, the CDR3 is TGTGCCAGCAGTTCCCTAGGTCAGGACAGGAACTATGGCTACACCTTC. It translates to CASSSLGQDRNYGYTF.

The V gene is TRBV19, the J gene TRBJ1-5; the D is unclear. The CDR3 contains 16 residues. CDR1 is LNHDA, CDR2 SQIVND, per germline (reference sequence). The V gene lost 3 bases and the J gene lost 0 bases, with 12 bases spanning the gap. This CDR3 is CASSMTRPYSNQPQHF. The CDR3, as DNA: TGTGCCAGTAGTATGACCAGACCCTATAGCAATCAGCCCCAGCATTTT.

The rearrangement links TRBV19 to TRBJ1-2; 8 bases map to TRBD1. The CDR3 consists of 17 residues. With V trimmed by 10 bases and J by 5 bases, 21 bases remained unmatched. Germline loops: CDR1 LNHDA, CDR2 SQIVND (reference sequence). The CDR3 DNA reads as TGTGCCAACACCCCCGGACAGGGTGGACCTGATCGGTATGGCTACACCTTC. Protein product: CANTPGQGGPDRYGYTF.

This clone occurred once. The V call is TRBV6-5, the J call TRBJ2-7; a weak D match, TRBD1 (6 bases). The CDR3 is 12 residues long. V lost 11 bases and J lost 2, with 13 bases in between. The germline V gene encodes CDR1 MNHEY and CDR2 SVGAGI. CDR3 nucleotide sequence: TGTGCCTCCCGGGACACCGCCTACGAGCAGTACTTC. It specifies CASRDTAYEQYF.

This clone turned up a few times. This chain links TRBV2 with TRBJ1-2, with 8 bases that match TRBD1. CDR3 length: 16 residues. The ends lost 6 bases at V and 7 bases at J; junction bases unmatched: 16. Germline assignment: CDR1 SNHLY and CDR2 FYNNEI. The CDR3 DNA is TGTGCCAGCAGGAAGACAGGGGAAGTGATAGGAAGTGGCTACACCTTC. It specifies CASRKTGEVIGSGYTF.

The rearrangement joins TRBV6-5 to TRBJ2-1, with 10 nucleotides matching TRBD2. CDR3 length equals 16 residues. The V and J ends lost 6 bases and 1 base, in that order; junction bases with no gene match: 6. Germline-derived CDR1 and CDR2 are MNHEY and SVGAGI. DNA for the CDR3: TGTGCCAGCAGGTACATAGCGGGAGGATCCTACAATGAGCAGTTCTTC. Its protein is CASRYIAGGSYNEQFF.

The rearrangement links TRBV5-1 to TRBJ2-5; maybe TRBD2 (5 bases). Germline V gene lookup returns CDR1 SGHRS and CDR2 YFSETQ. Trimming stripped 4 bases from V and 3 bases from J, with 10 bases between. The CDR3 sequence is 13 residues long. The CDR3 DNA reads as TGCGCCAGCAGCCCCGGACTGGAAGAGACCCAGTACTTC. Amino acid sequence: CASSPGLEETQYF. Supplemented by reference TRBV5-1 and TRBJ2-5, the full variable domain reads KAGVTQTPRYLIKTRGQQVTLSCSPISGHRSVSWYQQTPGQGLQFLFEYFSETQRNKGNFPGRFSGRQFSNSRSEMNVSTLELGDSALYLCASSPGLEETQYFGPGTRLLVL.

This chain joins TRBV4-3 and TRBJ1-4; possible D gene TRBD1, 6 bases. Trimming stripped 4 bases from V and 0 bases from J, with 15 bases between. Germline CDR1 reads LGHNA; CDR2 reads YSLEER. CDR3 size: 17 residues. The CDR3 spells CASSLSGTQATNEKLFF. The CDR3 nucleotides read TGCGCCAGCAGCCTGTCCGGGACACAAGCAACTAATGAAAAACTGTTTTTT.

The genes are TRBV7-3 and TRBJ2-1; the D gene is possibly TRBD1 (6 bases). Germline lookup yields CDR1 SGHTA and CDR2 FQGTGA. V gave up 2 bases and J gave up 7 bases, with 12 bases separating them. The CDR3 spans 14 residues. CDR3 coding DNA: TGTGCCAGCAGCTTATCTACGACAGGTAATGAGCAGTTCTTC. Protein sequence: CASSLSTTGNEQFF.

V is TRBV7-9 and J is TRBJ2-1, with no clear D. V gave up 8 bases and J gave up 1 base, with 12 bases separating them. The CDR3 is 14 residues long. In germline, CDR1 is SEHNR, CDR2 FQNEAQ (reference sequence). CDR3 nucleotide sequence: TGTGCCAGCGTCCTGGCGGAGTCCTACAATGAGCAGTTCTTC. This translates into CASVLAESYNEQFF.

This chain links TRBV11-2 with TRBJ1-1, with 8 bases identical to TRBD1. The J segment lost 5 bases and the V segment lost 5 bases, leaving 7 bases of the junction unmatched. The V gene's germline CDR1 is SGHAT and CDR2 FQNNGV. The CDR3 loop spans 14 amino acids. This CDR3 reads CASSLTGQGTEAFF. CDR3 coding DNA: TGTGCCAGCAGCCTTACTGGACAGGGAACTGAAGCTTTCTTT.

This chain links TRBV7-2 with TRBJ1-3; D is perhaps TRBD1 (5 bases). V lost 1 base, J lost 2 bases, and 9 bases lay in between. This CDR3 contains 15 residues. Germline-derived CDR1 and CDR2 are SGHTA and FQGNSA. The CDR3 nucleotides are TGTGCCAGCAGCTTAGTCCGGACACCTGGAAACACCATATATTTT. This encodes CASSLVRTPGNTIYF.

This chain uses TRBV28 with TRBJ1-4; no firm D call. Trimming removed 2 bases at V and 6 bases at J, with 13 bases between. The germline V gene has CDR1 MDHEN and CDR2 SYDVKM. The CDR3 sequence is 15 residues long. The CDR3 DNA follows: TGTGCCAGCAGTTTACCCAGGAGACCTTATGAAAAACTGTTTTTT. Translated: CASSLPRRPYEKLFF.

There are a few counts of this clone. This chain joins TRBV19 and TRBJ1-2, with 7 bases that match TRBD1. Trimming at V came to 4 bases and at J to 4 bases, leaving 0 bases not matched to a gene. The CDR3 is 12 residues long. CDR1 is LNHDA and CDR2 is SQIVND in the germline V gene (reference sequence). The chain's CDR3 is CASSTGGYGYTF. DNA of the CDR3: TGTGCCAGTAGTACAGGGGGCTATGGCTACACCTTC. Full variable domain (missing parts from reference TRBV19 and TRBJ1-2): DGGITQSPKYLFRKEGQNVTLSCEQNLNHDAMYWYRQDPGQGLRLIYYSQIVNDFQKGDIAEGYSVSREKKESFPLTVTSAQKNPTAFYLCASSTGGYGYTFGSGTRLTVV.

This clone was counted a few times. The chain recombines TRBV2 with TRBJ1-1, with a tentative D call TRBD1 (5 bases). CDR1 is SNHLY, CDR2 FYNNEI, per germline. The CDR3 is 10 residues long. Trimming shortened V by 8 bases and J by 8 bases, and 9 bases separated the two germline ends. CDR3 sequence (DNA): TGTGCCAGCGGGAGGGGCGAAGCTTTCTTT. The encoded protein is CASGRGEAFF. The full variable domain, rest sourced from reference TRBV2 and TRBJ1-1, is EPEVTQTPSHQVTQMGQEVILRCVPISNHLYFYWYRQILGQKVEFLVSFYNNEISEKSEIFDDQFSVERPDGSNFTLKIRSTKLEDSAMYFCASGRGEAFFGQGTRLTVV.